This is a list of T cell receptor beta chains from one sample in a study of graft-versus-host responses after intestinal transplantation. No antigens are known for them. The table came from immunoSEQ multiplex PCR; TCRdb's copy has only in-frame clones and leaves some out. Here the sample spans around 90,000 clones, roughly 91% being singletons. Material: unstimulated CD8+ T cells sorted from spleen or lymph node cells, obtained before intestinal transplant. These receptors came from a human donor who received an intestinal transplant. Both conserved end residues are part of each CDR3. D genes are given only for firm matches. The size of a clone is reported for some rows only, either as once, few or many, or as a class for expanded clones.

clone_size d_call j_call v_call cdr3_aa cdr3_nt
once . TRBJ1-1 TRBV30 CAWSEQGWTEAFF TGTGCCTGGAGTGAACAGGGATGGACTGAAGCTTTCTTT
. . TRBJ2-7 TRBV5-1 CASSLDSAGNGFYEQYF TGCGCCAGCAGCTTGGATTCGGCAGGCAATGGATTCTACGAGCAGTACTTC
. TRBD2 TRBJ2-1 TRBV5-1 CASSLSGLAGAHEQFF TGCGCCAGCAGCTTGTCTGGACTAGCGGGAGCCCATGAGCAGTTCTTC
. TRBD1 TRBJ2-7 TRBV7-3 CASSLSGTGGEEQYF TGTGCCAGCAGCCTCTCCGGGACAGGGGGTGAAGAGCAGTACTTC
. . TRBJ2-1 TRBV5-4 CASSFWGGYEQFF TGTGCCAGCAGCTTTTGGGGGGGCTATGAGCAGTTCTTC
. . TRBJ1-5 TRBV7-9 CASSQAGYNQPQHF TGTGCCAGCAGCCAGGCGGGTTACAATCAGCCCCAGCATTTT
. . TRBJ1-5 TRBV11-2 CASSRTGGADQPQHF TGTGCCAGCAGCAGAACGGGGGGCGCGGATCAGCCCCAGCATTTT
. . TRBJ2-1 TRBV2 CASSPSDSSYNEQFF TGTGCCAGCAGTCCTAGCGACAGCTCCTACAATGAGCAGTTCTTC
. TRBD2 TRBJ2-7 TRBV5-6 CASSLAGTRVSYEQYF TGTGCCAGCAGCTTGGCCGGGACTAGGGTCTCCTACGAGCAGTACTTC
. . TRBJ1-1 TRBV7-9 CASSPGLSEAFF TGTGCCAGCAGCCCCGGACTCTCGGAAGCTTTCTTT
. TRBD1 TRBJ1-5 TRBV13 CASSLGAGTGVNQPQHF TGTGCCAGCAGCTTAGGGGCCGGGACAGGGGTTAATCAGCCCCAGCATTTT
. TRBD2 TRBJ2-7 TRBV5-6 CASSLALAGLGEQYF TGTGCCAGCAGCTTGGCGCTAGCGGGATTGGGAGAGCAGTACTTC
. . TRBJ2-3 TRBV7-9 CASSSSLIRYTQYF TGTGCCAGCAGCTCAAGCCTAATCAGGTATACGCAGTATTTT
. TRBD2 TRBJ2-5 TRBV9 CASSVVSSGQETQYF TGTGCCAGCAGCGTAGTGTCTAGCGGCCAAGAGACCCAGTACTTC
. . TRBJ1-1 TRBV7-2 CASSQLGGTEAFF TGTGCCAGCAGCCAACTGGGAGGGACTGAAGCTTTCTTT
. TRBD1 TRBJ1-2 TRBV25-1 CASSGPRDRGFGYTF TGTGCCAGCAGTGGCCCGCGGGACAGGGGCTTTGGCTACACCTTC
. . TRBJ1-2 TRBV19 CASSEGAGYGYTF TGTGCCAGTAGTGAGGGTGCCGGCTATGGCTACACCTTC
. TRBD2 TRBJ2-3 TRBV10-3 CAISEDLAGFGTQYF TGTGCCATCAGTGAGGATCTAGCGGGGTTTGGTACGCAGTATTTT
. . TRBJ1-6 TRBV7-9 CASSLDGNNSPLHF TGTGCCAGCAGCTTAGACGGGAATAATTCACCCCTCCACTTT
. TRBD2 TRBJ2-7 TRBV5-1 CASGGLEAEQYF TGCGCCAGTGGGGGACTAGAAGCCGAGCAGTACTTC
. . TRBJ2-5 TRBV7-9 CASSFAIQETQYF TGTGCCAGCAGCTTTGCGATCCAAGAGACCCAGTACTTC
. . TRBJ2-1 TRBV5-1 CASSLDRVGNEQFF TGCGCCAGCAGCTTGGACAGGGTTGGGAATGAGCAGTTCTTC
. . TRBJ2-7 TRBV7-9 CASSWQGYEQYF TGTGCCAGCAGCTGGCAGGGTTACGAGCAGTACTTC
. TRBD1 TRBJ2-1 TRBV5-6 CASSSGTVNEQFF TGTGCCAGCAGCTCCGGGACAGTCAATGAGCAGTTCTTC
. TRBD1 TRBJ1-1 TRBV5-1 CASSLEGQGLGTEAFF TGCGCCAGCAGCTTGGAGGGACAGGGCTTAGGCACTGAAGCTTTCTTT
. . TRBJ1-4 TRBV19 CASSMRSAVEELFF TGTGCCAGTAGTATGCGGTCAGCCGTAGAAGAACTGTTTTTT
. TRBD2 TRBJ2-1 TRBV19 CASTTVIAGIHEQFF TGTGCCAGTACTACTGTGATAGCGGGGATCCATGAGCAGTTCTTC
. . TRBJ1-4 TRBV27 CASSFLPGQSTNEKLFF TGTGCCAGCAGTTTTCTTCCAGGACAGTCAACTAATGAAAAACTGTTTTTT
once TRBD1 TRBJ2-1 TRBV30 CAWSPGQGLLDEQFF TGTGCCTGGAGTCCTGGACAGGGTCTGTTGGATGAGCAGTTCTTC
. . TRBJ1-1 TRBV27 CASRSGQGSWTEAFF TGTGCCAGCAGATCCGGCCAGGGTAGTTGGACTGAAGCTTTCTTT
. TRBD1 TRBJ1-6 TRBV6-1 CASSERDRYNSPLRF TGTGCCAGCAGTGAGAGGGACAGGTATAATTCACCCCTCCGCTTT
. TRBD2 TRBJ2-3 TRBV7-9 CASSLVLAGPTDTQYF TGTGCCAGCAGCTTAGTACTAGCGGGACCCACAGATACGCAGTATTTT
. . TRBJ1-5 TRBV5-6 CASSLEGGGVQPQHF TGTGCCAGCAGCTTGGAGGGGGGAGGGGTTCAGCCCCAGCATTTT
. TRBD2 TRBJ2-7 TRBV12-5 CASGLGLGLAGAEQYF TGTGCTAGTGGTCTCGGGCTGGGACTAGCGGGAGCCGAGCAGTACTTC
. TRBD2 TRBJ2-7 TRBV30 CAWNGAGRVYEQYF TGTGCCTGGAATGGGGCAGGGAGGGTCTACGAGCAGTACTTC
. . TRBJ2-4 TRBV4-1 CASSQIQENIQYF TGCGCCAGCAGCCAAATACAGGAAAACATTCAGTACTTC
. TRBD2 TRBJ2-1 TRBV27 CASTRLADLLNEQFF TGTGCCAGCACCCGACTAGCGGACCTACTCAATGAGCAGTTCTTC
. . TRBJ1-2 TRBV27 CASSLEITGTYGYTF TGTGCCAGCAGTTTAGAGATAACGGGGACTTATGGCTACACCTTC
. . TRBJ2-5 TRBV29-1 CSVEVARGMPETQYF TGCAGCGTTGAAGTGGCACGCGGGATGCCAGAGACCCAGTACTTC
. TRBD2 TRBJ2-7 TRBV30 CAWSHWVAGAYEQYF TGTGCCTGGAGTCATTGGGTAGCGGGAGCCTACGAGCAGTACTTC
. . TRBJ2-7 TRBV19 CASGSFHEQYF TGTGCCAGCGGGAGTTTCCACGAGCAGTACTTC
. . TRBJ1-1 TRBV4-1 CASSQSQGTEAFF TGCGCCAGCAGCCAGTCCCAGGGCACTGAAGCTTTCTTT
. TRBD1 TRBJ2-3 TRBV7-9 CASSLVLRRDRGRDTQYF TGTGCCAGCAGCTTAGTACTACGCCGGGACAGGGGGAGAGATACGCAGTATTTT